Listed here are 14 T cell receptor beta chains from one sample, sequenced in a study of T cell responses to AZD1222 COVID-19 vaccine. Method: immunoSEQ multiplex PCR; TCRdb's copy keeps in-frame clones and lacks some. This repertoire shows 100,000 or so clones, roughly nine tenths found once; its top ten account for 16%. The sample consisted of peripheral blood, taken on day 0 of AZD1222 vaccination. Source of these receptors: an adult in good health.

This clone came up a few times. The rearrangement links TRBV7-3 to TRBJ2-3; TRBD1 or TRBD2 may be the D gene (5 bases each). V was pared by 4 bases and J by 5 bases, with 13 bases between. The length of the CDR3 is 14 residues. Germline CDR1 and CDR2: SGHTA and FQGTGA. The CDR3 reads CASSSTGTGDTQYF. The CDR3, as DNA: TGTGCCAGCAGCTCCACGGGGACGGGAGATACGCAGTATTTT.

This rearrangement joins TRBV7-9 to TRBJ2-7; TRBD1 is a possible D gene (6 bases). Deletions cut 4 bases from V and 5 bases from J, with 15 bases between. The CDR3 contains 14 residues. CDR1 is SEHNR and CDR2 is FQNEAQ in the germline V gene (reference sequence). The CDR3 here is CASSSQGNLDEQYF. DNA for the CDR3: TGTGCCAGCAGCTCGCAGGGGAATCTGGACGAGCAGTACTTC.

This clone was observed once. This specimen includes other DNA sequences encoding the same CDR3. The rearrangement joins TRBV6-5 to TRBJ1-6, with 10 nucleotides matching TRBD1. The CDR3 has 14 residues. CDR1 and CDR2 from the germline V gene are MNHEY and SVGAGI. The J segment lost 7 bases and the V segment lost 6 bases, leaving 3 bases of the junction unmatched. The CDR3 region is CASSRTGGNSPLHF. Written as DNA, the CDR3 is TGTGCCAGCAGCCGGACAGGGGGAAATTCACCCCTCCACTTT.

This clone was counted at least ten times. The rearrangement joins TRBV6-6 to TRBJ1-1; no definite D call. Trimming removed 11 bases at V and 0 bases at J, with 10 bases between. The CDR3 totals 12 residues. The V gene's germline CDR1 is MNHNY and CDR2 SVGAGI (reference sequence). The CDR3 reads CASRLMNTEAFF. The CDR3 DNA is TGTGCCTCCCGCCTGATGAACACTGAAGCTTTCTTT.

The rearrangement links TRBV19 to TRBJ1-1; D gene ambiguous. The CDR3 runs to 15 residues. In germline, CDR1 is LNHDA, CDR2 SQIVND (reference sequence). Between the trimmed V and J ends, which lost 6 bases and 1 base, there was a span of 15 bases. CDR3: CASSRIDSANTEAFF. The CDR3 nucleotides read TGTGCCAGTAGCCGGATAGACTCCGCGAACACTGAAGCTTTCTTT. Looking up the rest from reference TRBV19 and TRBJ1-1 gives the full variable domain: DGGITQSPKYLFRKEGQNVTLSCEQNLNHDAMYWYRQDPGQGLRLIYYSQIVNDFQKGDIAEGYSVSREKKESFPLTVTSAQKNPTAFYLCASSRIDSANTEAFFGQGTRLTVV.

The CDR3 nucleotides are TGCGCCAGCAGCCCCACCAGCGTAGGGGAGACCCAGTACTTC. It is translated as CASSPTSVGETQYF. The chain combines TRBV5-1 with TRBJ2-5, with D unresolved. V lost 4 bases and J 5 bases, leaving 15 bases between the germline ends. Germline V gene sequence: CDR1 SGHRS, CDR2 YFSETQ. The CDR3 spans 14 residues.

This clone appeared a single time. This chain joins TRBV3-1 (or the pseudogene TRBV3-2) and TRBJ2-3; the D gene is possibly TRBD1 (7 bases). The CDR3 has 15 amino acids. Per the germline V gene, CDR1 is LGHDT and CDR2 is YNNKEL (reference sequence). V gave up 4 bases and J gave up 8 bases, with 19 bases separating them. The CDR3 bases are TGTGCCAGCAGCCTATCAGGGGGTGAGGGGGGTACGCAGTATTTT. This translates into CASSLSGGEGGTQYF.

This chain joins TRBV30 and TRBJ1-3, with 8 bases fitting TRBD1. The CDR3 runs to 13 residues. Germline loops: CDR1 GTSNPN, CDR2 SVGIG (reference sequence). Trimming cost V 8 bases and J 0 bases; bases outside gene matches: 3. CDR3 coding DNA: TGTGCCCGGACAGGGTCCTCTGGAAACACCATATATTTT. This sequence encodes CARTGSSGNTIYF.

The chain uses TRBV12-3 or TRBV12-4 and TRBJ1-5; no clear D. Trimming took 5 bases from V and 6 from J, leaving 11 bases between them. This CDR3 comprises 13 residues. CDR3 sequence reads: CASSKNEGQPQHF. The DNA of the CDR3 is TGTGCCAGCAGTAAGAACGAAGGTCAGCCCCAGCATTTT.

This chain joins TRBV11-2 and TRBJ2-3, with D unclear. Germline values: CDR1 SGHAT, CDR2 FQNNGV. This CDR3 has 15 amino acids. Trimming took 0 bases from V and 2 from J, leaving 9 bases between them. In DNA, the CDR3 is TGTGCCAGCAGCTTAGATCTAGTATCCACAGATACGCAGTATTTT. The encoded protein is CASSLDLVSTDTQYF.

This chain connects TRBV6-4 to TRBJ1-1; maybe TRBD1 (5 bases). The V gene's germline CDR1 is MRHNA and CDR2 SNTAGT. The CDR3 contains 15 residues. V was pared by 0 bases and J by 7 bases, with 15 bases between. The CDR3 sequence is CASSDSRAGRYEAFF. CDR3 nucleotides: TGTGCCAGCAGTGACTCGAGGGCGGGACGGTATGAAGCTTTCTTT.

The chain carries TRBV6-5 and TRBJ2-1; no clear D gene. V was pared by 7 bases and J by 4 bases, with 2 bases between. Per the germline V gene, CDR1 is MNHEY and CDR2 is SVGAGI. This CDR3 region has 10 residues. In DNA, the CDR3 is TGTGCCAGCACGTACAATGAGCAGTTCTTC. Translated: CASTYNEQFF.

The V call is TRBV6-1, the J call TRBJ1-2, with D uncertain. The V end lost 1 base, the J end lost 6 bases, and 12 bases lay between the germline ends. Per germline, CDR1 MNHNS and CDR2 SASEGT. The CDR3 runs 14 residues. The CDR3 here is CASSEGDFDDGYTF. The CDR3 nucleotides read TGTGCCAGCAGTGAAGGGGATTTCGATGATGGCTACACCTTC.

This clone was detected a few times. V gene TRBV7-9 combines with J gene TRBJ1-1; no clear D gene. V dropped 5 bases and J dropped 6 bases, with 7 bases sitting between them. Germline assignment: CDR1 SEHNR and CDR2 FQNEAQ (reference sequence). The CDR3 is 11 amino acids. The CDR3 DNA reads TGTGCCAGCAGCCGCCCCCCTGAAGCTTTCTTT. This codes for CASSRPPEAFF.